This TCR beta chain came from a study of cytomegalovirus exposure and HLA in healthy donors. Study-level points and caveats: Reports indicate that TCR beta sequences accurately predicted the HLA-A and HLA-B alleles of most subjects.

Primers included in the PCR were 60 Vbeta and 13 Jbeta primers. Assay used: immunoSEQ multiplex PCR; TCRdb lists only in-frame clones, some missing. The table includes over 150,000 clones, roughly two thirds detected once. A remark on this clone: The antigen is unknown.

Per the germline V gene, CDR1 is MNHNS and CDR2 is SASEGT. The CDR3 contains 16 residues. Trimming cost V 1 base and J 6 bases; bases outside gene matches: 5. Sequences were obtained from PBMCs. The gene calls are TRBV6-1 and TRBJ1-5, with TRBD1 identical over 11 bases. The sequence was collected from a woman aged 25 to 39 in good health and CMV-seronegative. The DNA of the CDR3 is TGTGCCAGCAGTGAAGGGAGGACAGGGGGCCGTCAGCCCCAGCATTTT. Protein product: CASSEGRTGGRQPQHF.